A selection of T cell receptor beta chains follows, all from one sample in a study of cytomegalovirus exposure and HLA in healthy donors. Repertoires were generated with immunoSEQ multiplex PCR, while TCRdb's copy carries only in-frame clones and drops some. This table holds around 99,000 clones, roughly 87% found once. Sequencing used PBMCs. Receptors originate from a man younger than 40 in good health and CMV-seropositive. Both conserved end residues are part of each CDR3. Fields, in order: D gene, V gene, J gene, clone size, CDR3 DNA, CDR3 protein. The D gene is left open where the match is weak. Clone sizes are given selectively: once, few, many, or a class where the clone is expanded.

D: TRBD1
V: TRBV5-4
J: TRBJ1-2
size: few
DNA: TGTGCCAGCAGCTGGGGACAGGCTCTAGATGGCTACACCTTC
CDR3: CASSWGQALDGYTF

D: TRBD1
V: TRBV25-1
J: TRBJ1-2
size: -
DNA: TGTGCCAGCAGAAGCCCGGGACAGGGGCCTAACTATGGCTACACCTTC
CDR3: CASRSPGQGPNYGYTF

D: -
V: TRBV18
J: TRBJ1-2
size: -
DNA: TGTGCCAGCTCATCATCCCAGGGAAACTATGGCTACACCTTC
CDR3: CASSSSQGNYGYTF

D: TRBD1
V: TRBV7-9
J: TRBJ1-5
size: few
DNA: TGTTCCTCTTCAGGGGGCGGCTGGGGTCAGCCCCAGCATTTT
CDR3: CSSSGGGWGQPQHF

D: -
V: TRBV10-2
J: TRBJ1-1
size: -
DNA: TGCGCCAGCGGTAGGGGAAACACTGAAGCTTTCTTT
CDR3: CASGRGNTEAFF

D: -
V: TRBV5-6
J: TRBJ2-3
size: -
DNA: TGTGCCAGCAGCTGGGGGCCGGCAGAGGTTACGCAGTATTTT
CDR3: CASSWGPAEVTQYF

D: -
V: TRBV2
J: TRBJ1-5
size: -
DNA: TGTGCCAGCAGTGATGGCGGTCAGCCCCAGCATTTT
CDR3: CASSDGGQPQHF

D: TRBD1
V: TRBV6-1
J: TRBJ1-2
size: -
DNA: TGTGCCAGCAGTGACACCGGGACAGGGCTAATCTACACCTTC
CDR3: CASSDTGTGLIYTF

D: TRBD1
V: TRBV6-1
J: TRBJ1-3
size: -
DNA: TGTGCCAGCAGCCAAGACAGGGTCTCTGGAAACACCATATATTTT
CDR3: CASSQDRVSGNTIYF

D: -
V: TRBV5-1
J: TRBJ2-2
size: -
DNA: TGCGCCAGCAGCTTTGCAGGGACTTTGAACACCGGGGAGCTGTTTTTT
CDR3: CASSFAGTLNTGELFF

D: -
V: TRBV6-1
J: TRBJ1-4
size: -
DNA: TGTGCCAGTTCCGGACTGTTGAATGAAAAACTGTTTTTT
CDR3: CASSGLLNEKLFF

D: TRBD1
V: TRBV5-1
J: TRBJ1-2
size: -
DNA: TGCGCCAGCAGCTCTAGGACAGGGCTAAACTATGGCTACACCTTC
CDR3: CASSSRTGLNYGYTF

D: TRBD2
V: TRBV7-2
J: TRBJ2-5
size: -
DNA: TGTGCCAGCAGCTTAGCGGGGGGGTATCAACGGACCCAGTACTTC
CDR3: CASSLAGGYQRTQYF

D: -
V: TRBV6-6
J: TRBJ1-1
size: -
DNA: TGTGCCAGCAGTTATCTCGTCCCTGAAGCTTTCTTT
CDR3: CASSYLVPEAFF

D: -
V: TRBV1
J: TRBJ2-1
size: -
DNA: TGCACCAGCCGACTAGCTCGTTACAATGAGCAGTTCTTC
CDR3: CTSRLARYNEQFF

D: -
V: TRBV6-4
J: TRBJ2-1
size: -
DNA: TGTGCCAGCAGTGACTATGGGGGGACCTACAATGAGCAGTTCTTC
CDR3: CASSDYGGTYNEQFF

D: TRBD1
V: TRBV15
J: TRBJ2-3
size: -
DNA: TGTGCCACCAGCGCCCGACAGGGGCCAGATACGCAGTATTTT
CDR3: CATSARQGPDTQYF

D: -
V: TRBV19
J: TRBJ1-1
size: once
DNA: TGTGCCAGTAGTGGAGTTCGTGGTCAGGGCCTCACTGAAGCTTTCTTT
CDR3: CASSGVRGQGLTEAFF

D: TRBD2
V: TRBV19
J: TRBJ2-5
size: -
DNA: TGTGCCAGTAGTGGGGGTAGCGGGGACCCTAGGGCCCAGTACTTC
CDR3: CASSGGSGDPRAQYF

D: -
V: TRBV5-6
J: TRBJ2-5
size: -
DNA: TGTGCCAGCAACCAATATGGCGGCGGGCCGGAGGGGACCCAGTACTTC
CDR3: CASNQYGGGPEGTQYF

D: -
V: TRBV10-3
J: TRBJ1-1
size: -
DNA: TGTGCCATCAGGGAACAGGGATTCACTGAAGCTTTCTTT
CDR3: CAIREQGFTEAFF

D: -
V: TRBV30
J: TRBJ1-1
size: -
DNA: TGTGCCTGGAGTCTCATCTCCAACAGGTTTGAAGCTTTCTTT
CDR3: CAWSLISNRFEAFF

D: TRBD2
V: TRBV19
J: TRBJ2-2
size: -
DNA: TGTGCCGGCAGGACTAGCGGGGATACCGGGGAGCTGTTTTTT
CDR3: CAGRTSGDTGELFF

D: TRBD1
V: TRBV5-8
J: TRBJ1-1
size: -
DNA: TGTGCCAGCAGCTTAGGGGGGACAGGGTACAACACTGAAGCTTTCTTT
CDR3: CASSLGGTGYNTEAFF

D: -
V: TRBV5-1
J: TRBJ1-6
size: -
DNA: TGCGCCAGCAGCCCCACCTCACGGGGGACCTCACCCCTCCACTTT
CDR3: CASSPTSRGTSPLHF

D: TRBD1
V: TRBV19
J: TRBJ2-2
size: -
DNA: TGTGCCAGTAGTATAAAAAGAAGACAGGGTCGTGGGGAGCTGTTTTTT
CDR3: CASSIKRRQGRGELFF

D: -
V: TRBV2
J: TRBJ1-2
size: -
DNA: TGTGCCAGCAGCCCGGGGGTGAGCTATGGCTACACCTTC
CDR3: CASSPGVSYGYTF

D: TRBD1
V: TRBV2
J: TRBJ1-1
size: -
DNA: TGTGCCAGCAGACCTGGACAGGGAAGAGTGGAAGCTTTCTTT
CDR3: CASRPGQGRVEAFF

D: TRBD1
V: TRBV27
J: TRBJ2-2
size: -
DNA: TGTGCCAGCAGTTTGGGCAGGGGGATTGACGGGGAGCTGTTTTTT
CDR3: CASSLGRGIDGELFF

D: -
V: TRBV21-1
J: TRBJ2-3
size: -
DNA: TGTGCCAGCTCCAAGCAGGGGCAGGGGGCTTATACGCAGTATTTT
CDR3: CASSKQGQGAYTQYF

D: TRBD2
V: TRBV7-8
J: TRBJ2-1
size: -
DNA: TGTGCCAGCAGCTTGGGATCTAGCGGGGGGGCATGGGACAATGAGCAGTTCTTC
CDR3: CASSLGSSGGAWDNEQFF

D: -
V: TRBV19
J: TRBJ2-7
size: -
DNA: TGTGCCAGTAGCACCACCGCGCGGGAATACTACGAGCAGTACTTC
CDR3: CASSTTAREYYEQYF

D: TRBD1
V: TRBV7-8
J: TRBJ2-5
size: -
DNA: TGTGCCAGCAGCTTCTACCGGGACAGGGGGTTCGTGGCCCAGTACTTC
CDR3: CASSFYRDRGFVAQYF

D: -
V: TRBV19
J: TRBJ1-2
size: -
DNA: TGTGCCAGTAGTATTACCGGAACAGGGAGATATGGCTACACCTTC
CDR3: CASSITGTGRYGYTF

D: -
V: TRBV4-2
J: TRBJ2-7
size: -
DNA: TGTGCCAGCAGCCAAGACGGCGGGTTCCCCTACGAGCAGTACTTC
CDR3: CASSQDGGFPYEQYF

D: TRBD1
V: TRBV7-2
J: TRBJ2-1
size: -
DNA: TGTGCCAGCAGCTTCTCTTGGACAGGGGGCTTCGGGGAGCAGTTCTTC
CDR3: CASSFSWTGGFGEQFF

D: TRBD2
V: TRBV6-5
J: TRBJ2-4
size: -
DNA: TGTGCCAGCAGTTCTTGGACTAGCGGGGCGGACAGTCAGTACTTC
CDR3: CASSSWTSGADSQYF

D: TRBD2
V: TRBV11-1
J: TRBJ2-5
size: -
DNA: TGTGCCACCCAGGGTCCAGCGGGGGGGCTGGAGACCCAGTACTTC
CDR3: CATQGPAGGLETQYF

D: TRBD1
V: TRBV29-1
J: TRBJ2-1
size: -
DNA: TGCAGCGTTGACACCCCGGGACAGGTTTACAATGAGCAGTTCTTC
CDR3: CSVDTPGQVYNEQFF

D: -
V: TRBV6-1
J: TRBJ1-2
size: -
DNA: TGTGCCAGCAGTGAAGCGCCGGGCTATGGCTACACCTTC
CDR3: CASSEAPGYGYTF

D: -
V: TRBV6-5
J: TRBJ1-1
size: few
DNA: TGTGCCAGCAGCTACACCCAGGGAAACACTGAAGCTTTCTTT
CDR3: CASSYTQGNTEAFF

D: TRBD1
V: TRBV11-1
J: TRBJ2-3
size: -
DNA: TGTGCCAGCAGCTTAGAGACCGACAGGGGGCGTAGAGATACGCAGTATTTT
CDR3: CASSLETDRGRRDTQYF

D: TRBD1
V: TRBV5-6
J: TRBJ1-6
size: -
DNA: TGTGCCAGCAGCTTAGGGGGCCCGATTATACCCCTCCACTTT
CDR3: CASSLGGPIIPLHF

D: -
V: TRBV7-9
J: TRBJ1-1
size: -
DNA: TGTGCCAGCAGCTTAGCGTGGGACATATCTGAAGCTTTCTTT
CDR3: CASSLAWDISEAFF

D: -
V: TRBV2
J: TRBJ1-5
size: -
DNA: TGTGCCAGCAGCGGGGAGGGACATCAGCCCCAGCATTTT
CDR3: CASSGEGHQPQHF

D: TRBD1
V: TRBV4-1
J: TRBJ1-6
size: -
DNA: TGCGCCAGCAGCCAAGAGGCCAGACAGGGCAGTTGGGATTCACCCCTCCACTTT
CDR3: CASSQEARQGSWDSPLHF